This entry lists 31 T cell receptor beta chains sequenced from one sample in a study of cytomegalovirus exposure and HLA in healthy donors. Primers for the PCR totalled 60 Vbeta and 13 Jbeta. TCRdb keeps only in-frame clones here, not all; method: immunoSEQ multiplex PCR. Among roughly 200,000 clones listed, around 80% were seen once. The sequencing input was PBMCs. The receptors here all came from a woman in her 30s in good health and CMV-seropositive.

The rearrangement uses TRBV6-1 and TRBJ1-1; maybe TRBD1 (5 bases). The V end lost 6 bases, the J end lost 5 bases, and 19 bases lay between the germline ends. This CDR3 comprises 15 residues. The germline V gene encodes CDR1 MNHNS and CDR2 SASEGT. DNA for the CDR3: TGTGCCAGCAGGGCCCCCGGGGGGGGACCGACTGAAGCTTTCTTT. Translating it yields CASRAPGGGPTEAFF.

The chain carries TRBV7-2 and TRBJ2-4, with D perhaps matching TRBD1 (6 bases). Per the germline V gene, CDR1 is SGHTA and CDR2 is FQGNSA. This CDR3 region has 17 residues. The V end was cut by 5 bases, the J end by 0 bases, with 17 bases between. The CDR3 DNA is TGTGCCAGCAGCCCCCCCTTGGACAGCCTAGCCAAAAACATTCAGTACTTC. It codes for CASSPPLDSLAKNIQYF.

In its sample, this clone was seen a few times. V is TRBV4-3 and J is TRBJ2-2; 9 bases are shared with TRBD1. This CDR3 is 16 amino acids long. Germline loops: CDR1 LGHNA, CDR2 YSLEER. V dropped 4 bases and J dropped 7; count of bases not matched to a gene: 10. CDR3 bases: TGCGCCAGCAGCCCAAGAACACAGGGGGCTCTCGGGGAGCTGTTTTTT. Translated, it gives CASSPRTQGALGELFF.

The table lists this clone with a count of one. The V gene is TRBV10-3, the J gene TRBJ1-1, with unresolved D. Germline V gene lookup returns CDR1 ENHRY and CDR2 SYGVKD. V shed 4 bases and J shed 3 bases, with 15 bases lying between them. The CDR3 contains 15 residues. CDR3 DNA: TGTGCCATCAGTGGCCCCCCGCGGGTGGACACTGAAGCTTTCTTT. Residues: CAISGPPRVDTEAFF.

This clone showed up just once. The rearrangement links TRBV7-2 to TRBJ1-2, with a weak D call TRBD1 (5 bases). CDR1 and CDR2 (germline): SGHTA, FQGNSA. V was pared by 5 bases and J by 8 bases, with 15 bases between. This CDR3 is built from 13 residues. This CDR3 is CASSDLGEVGYTF. In DNA, the CDR3 is TGTGCCAGCAGCGACCTAGGGGAAGTGGGCTACACCTTC. Looking up the rest from reference TRBV7-2 and TRBJ1-2 gives the full variable domain: GAGVSQSPSNKVTEKGKDVELRCDPISGHTALYWYRQSLGQGLEFLIYFQGNSAPDKSGLPSDRFSAERTGGSVSTLTIQRTQQEDSAVYLCASSDLGEVGYTFGSGTRLTVV.

The V call is TRBV27, the J call TRBJ1-1, with D tentatively TRBD1 (6 bases). The CDR3 contains 16 residues. The V gene lost 0 bases and the J gene lost 6 bases, with 17 bases spanning the gap. Per germline, CDR1 MNHEY and CDR2 SMNVEV (reference sequence). The CDR3 here is CASSLSAFQGLSEAFF. In DNA form, the CDR3 reads TGTGCCAGCAGTTTATCCGCCTTCCAGGGGCTCTCTGAAGCTTTCTTT.

The chain recombines TRBV29-1 with TRBJ2-7; 9 positions match TRBD1. CDR1 and CDR2 from the germline V gene are SQVTM and ANQGSEA. J was trimmed by 5 bases and V by 5 bases; bases with no gene match: 10. The CDR3 has 14 amino acids. The DNA of the CDR3 is TGCAGCGTTAACAGGGGGCGCGAAAGAGACGAGCAGTACTTC. Its protein product is CSVNRGRERDEQYF.

The chain employs TRBV5-5 and TRBJ1-3, with a tentative D call TRBD1 (5 bases). CDR3 length: 16 residues. V gave up 4 bases and J gave up 0 bases, with 14 bases separating them. Germline assignment: CDR1 SGHKS and CDR2 YYEKEE (reference sequence). Written as DNA, the CDR3 is TGTGCCAGCAGCGGCGGGACTTCCAGCTCTGGAAACACCATATATTTT. This gives the protein CASSGGTSSSGNTIYF.

This clone was counted a few times. The V gene is TRBV27, the J gene TRBJ2-5; 9 positions agree with TRBD2. CDR3 size: 16 residues. CDR1 and CDR2 from the germline V gene are MNHEY and SMNVEV (reference sequence). V lost 7 bases, J lost 0 bases, and 9 bases stayed unmatched. CDR3 sequence (DNA): TGTGCCAGCAAATTTAGCGGGAGACCTAACCAAGAGACCCAGTACTTC. Its protein product is CASKFSGRPNQETQYF.

The chain combines TRBV9 with TRBJ2-1, with 9 positions matching TRBD2. The germline V gene has CDR1 SGDLS and CDR2 YYNGEE. CDR3 size: 16 residues. V dropped 0 bases and J dropped 1; count of bases not matched to a gene: 2. CDR3 residues: CASSVASGASYNEQFF. The CDR3 DNA reads TGTGCCAGCAGCGTAGCTAGCGGGGCGTCCTACAATGAGCAGTTCTTC.

This clone has only a few counts. This sequence joins TRBV14 and TRBJ2-5, with TRBD2 matching over 11 bases. The CDR3 runs 15 residues. Trimming removed 3 bases from V and 1 base from J; junction bases left unmatched: 1. From germline, CDR1 is SGHDN and CDR2 FVKESK. The CDR3 reads CASSQGTSGQETQYF. The CDR3 nucleotides are TGTGCCAGCAGCCAGGGGACTAGCGGCCAAGAGACCCAGTACTTC. Looking up the rest from reference TRBV14 and TRBJ2-5 gives the full variable domain: EAGVTQFPSHSVIEKGQTVTLRCDPISGHDNLYWYRRVMGKEIKFLLHFVKESKQDESGMPNNRFLAERTGGTYSTLKVQPAELEDSGVYFCASSQGTSGQETQYFGPGTRLLVL.

This clone appeared a few times. This chain connects TRBV6-1 to TRBJ2-7; 7 bases are shared with TRBD1. CDR3 length: 13 residues. Trimming took 7 bases from V and 3 from J; bases not matched to a gene: 6. The germline gives CDR1 MNHNS, CDR2 SASEGT. This CDR3 reads CASTDRLVYEQYF. The DNA for the CDR3 is TGTGCCAGCACGGACAGGTTAGTCTACGAGCAGTACTTC.

The chain has TRBV4-3 and TRBJ1-1; D is perhaps TRBD1 (6 bases). Trimming pared 4 bases from V and 3 bases from J, leaving 12 bases between. CDR1 is LGHNA, CDR2 YSLEER, per germline. This CDR3 comprises 14 residues. The CDR3 loop reads CASSPRGGDTEAFF. The DNA for the CDR3 is TGCGCCAGCAGCCCCCGAGGGGGGGACACTGAAGCTTTCTTT.

The gene calls are TRBV7-8 and TRBJ1-5, with a possible D match to TRBD1 (6 bases). This CDR3 has 16 amino acids. V was trimmed by 10 bases and J by 0 bases, leaving 19 bases between them. The germline gives CDR1 SGHVS, CDR2 FQNEAQ. The chain's CDR3 is CATSGHGRNSNQPQHF. In nucleotides, the CDR3 is TGTGCCACCTCGGGACACGGACGTAATAGCAATCAGCCCCAGCATTTT.

The V gene is TRBV7-6, the J gene TRBJ2-7, with TRBD2 identical over 7 bases. This CDR3 has 13 residues. Trimming took 6 bases from V and 3 from J; bases not matched to a gene: 5. The germline V gene encodes CDR1 SGHVS and CDR2 FNYEAQ. CDR3 nucleotides: TGTGCCAGCAGTAAGACTAGCTTCTACGAGCAGTACTTC. This encodes CASSKTSFYEQYF.

This clone was counted between two and nine times. The V call is TRBV4-3, the J call TRBJ2-1; D remains unclear. This CDR3 is built from 15 residues. The V and J ends lost 4 bases and 3 bases respectively, with 13 bases between them. CDR1 and CDR2 from the germline V gene are LGHNA and YSLEER. CDR3 nucleotides: TGCGCCAGCAGCCCCCTCGAGGTTGACTACAATGAGCAGTTCTTC. Translated, it gives CASSPLEVDYNEQFF.

V and J are TRBV9 and TRBJ1-6, with 7 bases matching TRBD1. The CDR3 covers 16 residues. CDR1 is SGDLS and CDR2 is YYNGEE in the germline V gene. V lost 4 bases, J lost 7 bases, and 11 bases stayed unmatched. Here the CDR3 DNA reads TGTGCCAGCAGCCCGCGACAGGGCGCTTCAAATTCACCCCTCCACTTT. Protein sequence: CASSPRQGASNSPLHF.

The rearrangement joins TRBV27 to TRBJ2-3; perhaps TRBD2 as D (5 bases). The germline V gene encodes CDR1 MNHEY and CDR2 SMNVEV (reference sequence). Trimming cost V 0 bases and J 14 bases, with 21 bases left between them. The CDR3 totals 15 residues. The chain's CDR3 is CASSLSSSGPPHTYF. CDR3 coding DNA: TGTGCCAGCAGTTTATCGTCCAGCGGACCGCCACACACGTATTTT.

The chain combines TRBV6-6 with TRBJ2-5, with TRBD1 matching over 8 bases. CDR3 length: 15 residues. The V segment lost 5 bases and the J segment 5 bases; nucleotides outside the gene matches: 10. Germline-derived CDR1 and CDR2 are MNHNY and SVGAGI (reference sequence). Here the CDR3 reads CASSAPTRTGETQYF. CDR3 bases: TGTGCCAGCAGTGCCCCGACTAGGACAGGGGAGACCCAGTACTTC.

The chain recombines TRBV6-5 with TRBJ2-4, with 7 nucleotides matching TRBD1. V lost 2 bases to trimming and J lost 0 bases; unmatched junction nucleotides: 1. Germline V gene data show CDR1 as MNHEY and CDR2 as SVGAGI. The length of the CDR3 is 15 residues. CDR3 sequence (DNA): TGTGCCAGCAGTTACAGGGGGCTAGCCAAAAACATTCAGTACTTC. It translates to CASSYRGLAKNIQYF.

Points on this clone: This specimen includes other DNA sequences encoding the same CDR3. The chain has TRBV27 and TRBJ2-2, with D possibly TRBD1 on 5 matching bases. V dropped 2 bases and J dropped 6 bases, with 7 bases sitting between them. Germline V gene lookup returns CDR1 MNHEY and CDR2 SMNVEV (reference sequence). The CDR3 totals 13 residues. DNA for the CDR3: TGTGCCAGCAGTTTACAGGGCGCCGGGGAGCTGTTTTTT. It is translated as CASSLQGAGELFF.

The chain joins TRBV5-4 to TRBJ2-7; 7 positions agree with TRBD1. There are 13 residues in the CDR3. Trimming removed 4 bases from V and 6 bases from J; junction bases left unmatched: 7. CDR1 and CDR2 (germline): SGHNT, YYREEE (reference sequence). CDR3 sequence reads: CASSQQGLGEQYF. The DNA for the CDR3 is TGTGCCAGCAGCCAACAGGGGCTGGGCGAGCAGTACTTC.

The chain joins TRBV27 to TRBJ1-1; possible D gene TRBD1, 5 bases. The CDR3 is made up of 12 amino acids. Germline lookup yields CDR1 MNHEY and CDR2 SMNVEV (reference sequence). The V end lost 5 bases, the J end lost 8 bases, and 12 bases lay between the germline ends. The CDR3 nucleotides read TGTGCCAGCAGTACTTATCGGGGGGAAGCTTTCTTT. This translates into CASSTYRGEAFF.

This clone was recorded only once. The gene calls are TRBV7-9 and TRBJ1-5, with D maybe TRBD1 (5 bases). The length of the CDR3 is 14 residues. V shed 5 bases and J shed 2 bases, with 10 bases lying between them. Germline loops: CDR1 SEHNR, CDR2 FQNEAQ (reference sequence). DNA for the CDR3: TGTGCCAGCAGCAGGGGATTCGGCAATCAGCCCCAGCATTTT. As protein: CASSRGFGNQPQHF.

This chain joins TRBV12-2 and TRBJ2-5; TRBD2 is the table's D call and was not checked against the DNA. TRBV12-2 is described as a pseudogene. The CDR3 is 16 amino acids. CDR3 DNA: TGTGCAAGTCGCTTAGTTCTTGCGGGAGGACAAGAGACCCAGTACTTC. Amino acid sequence: CASRLVLAGGQETQYF.

This chain uses TRBV6-5 with TRBJ2-7, with TRBD1 matching over 7 bases. The CDR3 is made up of 15 amino acids. Germline V gives CDR1 MNHEY, CDR2 SVGAGI. V trimming: 2 bases; J trimming: 0 bases; junction bases outside the gene matches: 4. DNA of the CDR3: TGTGCCAGCAGTTACACAGGGGCCTACTCCTACGAGCAGTACTTC. Amino acid sequence: CASSYTGAYSYEQYF.

J is TRBJ2-3 and V is TRBV21-1; TRBD2, the D gene given by the table, was not confirmed from the DNA. TRBV21-1 is a pseudogene locus. This CDR3 is built from 18 residues. CDR3 nucleotides: TGTGCCAGCAGCCTGCAAGCGGCTAGCGGGGACCACACAGATACGCAGTATTTT. It codes for CASSLQAASGDHTDTQYF.

Written as DNA, the CDR3 is TGCGCCAGCAGCTTGGAAACACCTAGCACCGGGGAGCTGTTTTTT. This codes for CASSLETPSTGELFF. This sequence joins TRBV5-1 and TRBJ2-2; no firm D call. Trimming took 0 bases from V and 4 from J, leaving 10 bases between them. Per germline, CDR1 SGHRS and CDR2 YFSETQ. The CDR3 totals 15 residues.

This clone was counted once. The gene calls are TRBV14 and TRBJ1-2, with 7 bases that match TRBD1. The V and J ends lost 1 base and 4 bases, in that order; junction bases with no gene match: 6. The CDR3 spans 15 residues. Germline values: CDR1 SGHDN, CDR2 FVKESK. CDR3: CASSQVTGKTYGYTF. CDR3 bases: TGTGCCAGCAGCCAAGTGACAGGGAAGACCTATGGCTACACCTTC.

CDR3 residues: CASSSGGSYNEQFF. CDR3 coding DNA: TGTGCCAGCTCAAGCGGGGGGTCCTACAATGAGCAGTTCTTC. The V gene is TRBV11-3, the J gene TRBJ2-1, with 9 bases lining up with TRBD2. Germline V gene lookup returns CDR1 SGHNT and CDR2 YENEEA. The trim removed 8 bases at V and 1 base at J, leaving 3 bases unmatched. The CDR3 consists of 14 residues. Variable domain in full (rest from reference TRBV11-3 and TRBJ2-1): EAGVVQSPRYKIIEKKQPVAFWCNPISGHNTLYWYLQNLGQGPELLIRYENEEAVDDSQLPKDRFSAERLKGVDSTLKIQPAELGDSAVYLCASSSGGSYNEQFFGPGTRLTVL.

The V call is TRBV6-5, the J call TRBJ2-5; D possibly corresponds to TRBD2 (7 bases). The CDR3 runs to 15 residues. Trimming cost V 6 bases and J 11 bases, with 25 bases left between them. CDR1 is MNHEY, CDR2 SVGAGI, per germline. CDR3 sequence reads: CASRKGGGSYWEQYF. The CDR3 DNA follows: TGTGCCAGCAGAAAAGGGGGGGGATCCTACTGGGAGCAGTACTTC.